This T cell receptor (beta chain) was found in a study of blood T cell repertoires in COVID-19. Looking at the study overall: Both acute and convalescent COVID-19 samples were obtained from the United States, Italy and Spain. Nucleic acid was either cDNA or gDNA, and it came from T cells, B-cell-depleted T cells, or PBMCs.

Trimming took off 2 bases at V and 4 bases at J, with 12 bases between the two ends. The CDR3 is 14 amino acids. The V gene's germline CDR1 is GTSNPN and CDR2 SVGIG (reference sequence). Original processing methods: Reference gene primer amplification yielded estimated nucleated cell counts. Assay: immunoSEQ multiplex PCR; the TCRdb copy retains only in-frame clones and omits some. The D gene and trimming were derived from the DNA, and the V and J assignments and clone size from that table. The table includes some 70,000 clones, 76% detected once. The V and J genes are TRBV30 and TRBJ1-3, with D uncertain. The clonotype was recovered from a man aged 55 to 70 with COVID-19, enrolled during active disease. Material for sequencing was peripheral blood. The CDR3 protein is CAWSHPGRGNTIYF. The DNA of the CDR3 is TGTGCCTGGAGTCATCCGGGAAGAGGAAACACCATATATTTT.